This TCR beta chain is from a study of graft-versus-host responses after intestinal transplantation. Turning to the study itself: Recipients had multivisceral, liver-intestinal, or isolated intestinal transplants. The recipients all started with anti-thymocyte globulin induction and then took tacrolimus and steroids for two to four years.

Clones were read by immunoSEQ multiplex PCR, and TCRdb kept only the in-frame ones, dropping some. Here the sample spans about 93,000 clones, roughly 80% being singletons. Trimming cost V 7 bases and J 6 bases; bases outside gene matches: 10. This CDR3 is 15 amino acids long. Germline V CDR1 and CDR2: MNHEY, SVGAGI. Study-wide results and limits: Declines in HvG clones occurring early post-transplant were associated with peak circulating GvH clone levels.

In its sample, this clone was seen a few times. Its antigen is currently unknown. The chain uses TRBV6-5 and TRBJ1-5; 9 bases match TRBD1. The receptor was derived from a human donor who received an intestinal transplant. The sample consisted of unstimulated CD4+ T cells sorted from spleen or lymph node cells, taken before intestinal transplant. CDR3 nucleotide sequence: TGTGCCAGCAACCCTCGACAGGGGGGGGGTCAGCCCCAGCATTTT. It translates to CASNPRQGGGQPQHF.